This record covers a single T cell receptor beta chain. It has no known antigen specificity. No base quality information exists; no much larger clone differs at one position. These data originate in a study of identical twins (dated by TCRdb to 2015 to 2016). About the study as a whole: To test whether fetal clonotypes persist, the study used deep sequencing on TCR alpha and beta repertoires from monozygotic twins, unrelated adults of various ages, and cord blood. To rule out contamination, the twin experiments were replicated at different times with different library preparation protocols. What the authors observed across the whole study: Invariant T cells such as MAIT and iNKT could partly confound zero-insertion analyses, although diverse VJ usage argued against such confounding for most clonotypes. Out-of-frame TCR alpha sharing in monozygotic twins was systematically underestimated by recombination models, whereas sharing between unrelated individuals was in agreement with the recombination models. The excess sharing between twins in beta out-of-frame sequences was weaker because fewer shared sequences reduced the signal-to-noise ratio. Compared with coincidental sharing between unrelated individuals, out-of-frame TCR alpha sequences shared between twins had an excess of sequences with low generation probability. Because the same donors could not be followed over many years, the conclusions depended on cross-sectional statistical analysis. Abundant cord blood beta clonotypes had fewer insertions, young adult naive repertoires showed a similar but weaker trend, and memory repertoires showed no such trend.

Library preparation used 5' RACE. The listed sequencing device is Illumina HiSeq 2000. A universal primer binding site was added through template switching, and the final cDNA carried a unique molecular identifier so that TCR cDNA molecules could be counted accurately. Specific primers in the conserved constant-segment region were used to synthesize first-strand cDNA for the TCR alpha and beta chains. Each cDNA library was double barcoded, with a SMART-Mk sample barcode plus Illumina barcodes, to control for contamination. TruSeq adapter sequences along with Illumina sample barcodes were introduced in two successive PCR steps. The Illumina HiSeq platform was used with custom primers to sequence TCR alpha and beta cDNA libraries. Under the source paper's analysis protocol: MiGEC was used to process raw reads and extract unique molecular identifiers, and MiXCR was used to find CDR3 positions. For each individual, recombination models were inferred using an EM algorithm with the repgenHMM and IGoR tools. Shared clonotype analysis was performed with the tcR package in R, normalizing sharing by the product of cloneset sizes. Out-of-frame nonproductive sequences were analyzed to study raw recombination free of thymic and clonal selection effects. TCRdb's own reprocessing of the public reads used fastp at Q25 and MiXCR and kept productive beta chains. Records with the same CDR3 protein are collapsed into one entry carrying the most frequent genes and DNA. None of the V and J calls come from the authors' own analysis; TCRdb made them. This sample comprises hundreds of thousands of distinct CDR3 sequences, 8.6% of them detected only once. Together, the top ten hold 0.75% to 1% of the sample.

Only healthy Caucasian donors were included. Three pairs of female monozygotic twins, all aged about 18 to 30 years, made up the twin cohort. The RNA used for TCR libraries was isolated from peripheral blood mononuclear cells. The sample was also reused in another study, on yellow fever vaccine responses in identical twins. That second publication adds: According to the authors, the vaccine-induced T cell response in identical twins seemed to be partly convergent and partly specific to each individual. In the study, vaccine-responding T cell clones were precisely tracked in identical twins.

This clonotype was obtained from a woman aged 18-29 years in good health. The sequencing input was PBMCs.

Read as DNA, the sequence is TGTGCCAGCAGCGAATGGACAGTGGGCTCTGTATTTCCCTACGAGCAGTACTTC. The encoded protein is CASSEWTVGSVFPYEQYF. The chain employs TRBV11-2 and TRBJ2-7; the D region possibly corresponds to TRBD1 (6 bases align). Cut back by 5 bases and 2 bases, the V and J ends lie 25 bases apart. From the germline V gene, CDR1 is SGHAT and CDR2 is FQNNGV. From the cysteine up to the phenylalanine, the CDR3 has a length of 18 residues. Only the CDR3 region is kept as DNA, spanning 54 bases read in frame from base 1.